This TCR beta chain was profiled in a study of T cell repertoires in cytomegalovirus infection. Across the whole study: Matching HLA type, along with CMV infection, was indicated by public TCR beta signatures.

With respect to this clonotype: Its antigen is still unknown.

Trimming took 4 bases from V and 5 from J; bases not matched to a gene: 4. Germline CDR1 and CDR2: ENHRY and SYGVKD. The CDR3 length is 14 residues. Study results and caveats: The study found HLA-C-restricted CMV-specific TCR beta clonotypes dominating the ex vivo response.

MiXCR, applied by TCRdb to the reads, yields one record per CDR3 protein. Among about 890,000 distinct CDR3 sequences listed, 25% to 40% were seen once. This chain links TRBV10-3 with TRBJ2-4, with 8 bases that match TRBD2. The source was cultured CD8+ T cells from PBMCs, collected from culture after CMV antigen stimulation. The receptor comes from a human donor in good health (CMV status not recorded). Some clones in this sample may be carry-over from other donors' samples. DNA of the CDR3: TGTGCCATCAGTGGGGGGACTAGAGAAAACATTCAGTACTTC. Protein sequence: CAISGGTRENIQYF.